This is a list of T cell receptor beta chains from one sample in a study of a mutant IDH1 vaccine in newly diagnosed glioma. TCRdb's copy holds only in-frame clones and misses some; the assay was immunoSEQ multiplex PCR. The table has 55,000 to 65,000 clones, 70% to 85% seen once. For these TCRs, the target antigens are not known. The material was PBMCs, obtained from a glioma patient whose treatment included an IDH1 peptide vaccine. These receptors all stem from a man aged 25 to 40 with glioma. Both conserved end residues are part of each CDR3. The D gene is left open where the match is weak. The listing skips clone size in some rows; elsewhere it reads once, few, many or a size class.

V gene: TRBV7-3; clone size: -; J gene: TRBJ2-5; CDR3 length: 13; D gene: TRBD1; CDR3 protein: CASSMTGVETQYF; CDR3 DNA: TGTGCCAGCAGCATGACAGGGGTCGAGACCCAGTACTTC
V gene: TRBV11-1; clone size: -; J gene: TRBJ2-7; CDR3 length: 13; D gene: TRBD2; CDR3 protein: CASSLGGNYEQYF; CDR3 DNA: TGTGCCAGCAGCTTGGGGGGGAACTACGAGCAGTACTTC
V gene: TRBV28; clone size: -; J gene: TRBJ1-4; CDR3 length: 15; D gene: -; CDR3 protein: CASSFAGPTNEKLFF; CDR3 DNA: TGTGCCAGCAGTTTCGCGGGGCCGACTAATGAAAAACTGTTTTTT
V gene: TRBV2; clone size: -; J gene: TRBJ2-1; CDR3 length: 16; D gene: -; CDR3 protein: CASSSPRDRLDNEQFF; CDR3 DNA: TGTGCCAGCAGTTCCCCCCGGGACCGGCTAGACAATGAGCAGTTCTTC
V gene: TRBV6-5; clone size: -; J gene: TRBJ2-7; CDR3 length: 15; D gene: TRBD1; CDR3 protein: CASSYSSGTVDEQYF; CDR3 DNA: TGTGCCAGCAGTTACTCTAGTGGGACAGTAGACGAGCAGTACTTC
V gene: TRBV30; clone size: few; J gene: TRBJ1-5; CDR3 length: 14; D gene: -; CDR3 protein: CAWSDFPSNQPQHF; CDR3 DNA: TGTGCCTGGAGTGACTTCCCGAGCAATCAGCCCCAGCATTTT
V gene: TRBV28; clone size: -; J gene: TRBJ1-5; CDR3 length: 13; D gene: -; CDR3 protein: CASARPLNQPQHF; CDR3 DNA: TGTGCCAGCGCGCGGCCCCTTAATCAGCCCCAGCATTTT
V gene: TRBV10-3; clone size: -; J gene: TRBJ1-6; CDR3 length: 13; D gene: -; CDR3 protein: CAISGRGGPPLHF; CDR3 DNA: TGTGCCATCAGTGGTCGGGGGGGTCCACCCCTCCACTTT
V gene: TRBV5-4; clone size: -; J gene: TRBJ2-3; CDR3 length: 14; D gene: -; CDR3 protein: CASSLSQFTDTQYF; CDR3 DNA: TGTGCCAGCAGCTTGTCCCAGTTCACAGATACGCAGTATTTT
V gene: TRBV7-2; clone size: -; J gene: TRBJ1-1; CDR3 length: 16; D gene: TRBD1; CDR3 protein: CASSPGQGAFGTEAFF; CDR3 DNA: TGTGCCAGCAGCCCGGGACAGGGGGCCTTTGGCACTGAAGCTTTCTTT
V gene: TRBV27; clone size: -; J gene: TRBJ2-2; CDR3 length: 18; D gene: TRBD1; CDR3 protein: CASSLRGRFVAIDGELFF; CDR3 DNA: TGTGCCAGCAGTTTGAGGGGGCGTTTTGTCGCGATAGACGGGGAGCTGTTTTTT
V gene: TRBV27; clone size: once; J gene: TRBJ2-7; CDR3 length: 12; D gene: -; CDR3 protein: CASSLVRGEQYF; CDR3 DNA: TGTGCCAGCAGTTTAGTGAGGGGGGAGCAGTACTTC
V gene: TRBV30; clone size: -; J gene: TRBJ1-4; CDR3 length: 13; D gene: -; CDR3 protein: CAWRWSPGEKLFF; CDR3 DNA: TGTGCCTGGAGGTGGAGTCCGGGGGAAAAACTGTTTTTT
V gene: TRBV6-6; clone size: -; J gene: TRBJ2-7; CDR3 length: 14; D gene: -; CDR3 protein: CASSYGWETDEQYF; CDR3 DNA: TGTGCCAGCAGTTACGGGTGGGAAACGGACGAGCAGTACTTC
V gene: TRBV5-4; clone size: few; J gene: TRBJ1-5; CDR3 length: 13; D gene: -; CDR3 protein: CASSLDRNQPQHF; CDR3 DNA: TGTGCCAGCAGCTTGGATAGAAATCAGCCCCAGCATTTT
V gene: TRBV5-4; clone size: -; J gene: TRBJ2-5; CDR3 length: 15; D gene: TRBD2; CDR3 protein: CASSLRTSGTETQYF; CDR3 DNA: TGTGCCAGCAGCCTTCGGACTAGCGGGACGGAGACCCAGTACTTC
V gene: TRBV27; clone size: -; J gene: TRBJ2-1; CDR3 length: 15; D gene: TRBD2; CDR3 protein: CASSRELAGGGEQFF; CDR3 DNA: TGTGCCAGCAGCCGGGAGCTAGCGGGAGGTGGTGAGCAGTTCTTC
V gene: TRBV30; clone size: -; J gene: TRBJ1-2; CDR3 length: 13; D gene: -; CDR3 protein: CATSAERNYGYTF; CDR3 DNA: TGTGCCACGTCAGCAGAGCGTAACTATGGCTACACCTTC
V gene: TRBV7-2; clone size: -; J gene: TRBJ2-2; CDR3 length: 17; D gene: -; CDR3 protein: CASSLEHRGRSTGELFF; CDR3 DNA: TGTGCCAGCAGCTTAGAACATAGGGGGAGATCCACCGGGGAGCTGTTTTTT
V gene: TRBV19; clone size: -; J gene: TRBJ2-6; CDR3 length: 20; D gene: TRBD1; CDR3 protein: CASSISDTGTGLSGANVLTF; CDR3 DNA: TGTGCCAGTAGCATTTCAGATACCGGGACAGGGTTGTCTGGGGCCAACGTCCTGACTTTC
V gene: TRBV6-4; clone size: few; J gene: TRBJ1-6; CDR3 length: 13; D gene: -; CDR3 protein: CPQRTSYNSPLHF; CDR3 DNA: TGTCCCCAACGTACCTCCTATAATTCACCCCTCCACTTT
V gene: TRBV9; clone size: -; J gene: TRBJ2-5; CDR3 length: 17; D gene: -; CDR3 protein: CASSVGPARMYQETQYF; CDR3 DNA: TGTGCCAGCAGCGTAGGACCCGCCCGCATGTACCAAGAGACCCAGTACTTC
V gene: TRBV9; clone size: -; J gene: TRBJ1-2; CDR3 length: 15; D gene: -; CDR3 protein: CASSLQGIANYGYTF; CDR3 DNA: TGTGCCAGCAGTCTCCAGGGAATAGCTAACTATGGCTACACCTTC
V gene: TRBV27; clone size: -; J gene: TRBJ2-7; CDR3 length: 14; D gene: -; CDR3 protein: CASMEAGGPYEQYF; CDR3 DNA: TGTGCCAGCATGGAAGCGGGCGGCCCCTACGAGCAGTACTTC
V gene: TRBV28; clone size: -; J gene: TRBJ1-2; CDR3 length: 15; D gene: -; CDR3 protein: CASSLILPGAGGYTF; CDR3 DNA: TGTGCCAGCAGTTTAATTCTACCAGGGGCGGGTGGCTACACCTTC
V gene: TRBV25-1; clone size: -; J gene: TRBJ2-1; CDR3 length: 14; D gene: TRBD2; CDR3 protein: CASSEGGTRNEQFF; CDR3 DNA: TGTGCCAGCAGTGAGGGGGGGACTAGAAATGAGCAGTTCTTC
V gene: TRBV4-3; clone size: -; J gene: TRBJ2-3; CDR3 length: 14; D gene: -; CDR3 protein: CASSQRQVGDTQYF; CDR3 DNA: TGCGCCAGCAGCCAGCGTCAGGTCGGAGATACGCAGTATTTT
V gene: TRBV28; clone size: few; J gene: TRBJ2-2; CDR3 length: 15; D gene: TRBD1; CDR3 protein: CASSQQGIYTGELFF; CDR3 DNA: TGTGCCAGCAGCCAACAGGGGATATACACCGGGGAGCTGTTTTTT
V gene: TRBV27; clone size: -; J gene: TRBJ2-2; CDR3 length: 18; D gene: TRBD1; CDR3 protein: CASSLRHRDRGKTGELFF; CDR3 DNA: TGTGCCAGCAGTTTACGCCACCGGGACAGGGGAAAGACCGGGGAGCTGTTTTTT
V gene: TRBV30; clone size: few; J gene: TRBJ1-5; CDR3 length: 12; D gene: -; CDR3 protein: CAWSGGDQPQHF; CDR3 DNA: TGTGCCTGGAGTGGGGGAGATCAGCCCCAGCATTTT
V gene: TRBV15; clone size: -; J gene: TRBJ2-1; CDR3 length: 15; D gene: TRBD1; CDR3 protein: CATSRRQGAYNEQFF; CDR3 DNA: TGTGCCACCAGCAGACGACAGGGAGCCTACAATGAGCAGTTCTTC
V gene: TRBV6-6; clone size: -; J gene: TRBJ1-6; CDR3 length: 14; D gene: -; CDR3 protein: CASSYGQENSPLHF; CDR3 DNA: TGTGCCAGCAGTTACGGGCAGGAGAATTCACCCCTCCACTTT
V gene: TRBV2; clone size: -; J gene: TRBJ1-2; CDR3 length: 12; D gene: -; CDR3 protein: CASIQDDYGYTF; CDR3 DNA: TGTGCCAGCATTCAGGACGACTATGGCTACACCTTC
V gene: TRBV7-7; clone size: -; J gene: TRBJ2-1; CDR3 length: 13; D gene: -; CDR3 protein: CASSLMTRGEQFF; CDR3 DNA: TGTGCCAGCAGCTTGATGACCCGGGGGGAGCAGTTCTTC
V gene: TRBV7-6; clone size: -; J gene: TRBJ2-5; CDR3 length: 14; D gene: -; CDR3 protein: CASGAEPYQETQYF; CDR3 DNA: TGTGCCAGCGGCGCGGAGCCTTACCAAGAGACCCAGTACTTC
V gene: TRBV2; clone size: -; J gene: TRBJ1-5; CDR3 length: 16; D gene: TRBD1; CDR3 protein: CASSEPSYRGEQPQHF; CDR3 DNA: TGTGCCAGCAGTGAACCATCTTACAGGGGCGAACAGCCCCAGCATTTT
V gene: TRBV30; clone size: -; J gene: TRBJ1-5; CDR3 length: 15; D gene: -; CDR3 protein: CAWTEDLGSNQPQHF; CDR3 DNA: TGTGCCTGGACCGAGGATCTGGGCAGCAATCAGCCCCAGCATTTT